Each of the 13 T cell receptor beta chains below was sequenced from the same sample in a study of CD8 T cells in ankylosing spondylitis. From the 5' RACE reads, TCRdb called clonotypes with MiXCR, one entry per CDR3 protein. The sample comprises about 36,000 distinct CDR3 sequences, about 6.3% of which are singletons, and 12% rests with the top ten. Sequencing used blood, either unsorted or a sorted T cell fraction (not recorded which). The receptors stem from a male donor with ankylosing spondylitis or in good health (not recorded which).

This clonotype was detected ten times or more. The gene calls are TRBV29-1 and TRBJ2-4; D not resolved. The CDR3 is 12 amino acids. Germline CDR1 reads SQVTM; CDR2 reads ANQGSEA. Trimming removed 6 bases at V and 10 bases at J, with 16 bases between. The CDR3 protein is CSVRNGREIQYF. The CDR3 region has the DNA TGCAGCGTCCGCAACGGGCGAGAGATTCAGTACTTC.

This clonotype was observed many times. V usage is TRBV5-1 and J usage is TRBJ2-3; the match to TRBD1 covers 8 bases. V lost 3 bases to trimming and J lost 5 bases; unmatched junction nucleotides: 8. CDR3 size: 15 residues. Germline V gene lookup returns CDR1 SGHRS and CDR2 YFSETQ. The CDR3 DNA reads TGCGCCAGCAGCTACCGGGACAGGACCCTAGATACGCAGTATTTT. As protein: CASSYRDRTLDTQYF.

This clonotype occurred many times. The CDR3 DNA follows: TGTGCCAGCACCACACTTAGTGATGGCTACACCTTC. As protein: CASTTLSDGYTF. The chain employs TRBV7-6 and TRBJ1-2; D remains ambiguous. The CDR3 runs to 12 residues. CDR1 and CDR2 from the germline V gene are SGHVS and FNYEAQ. The V gene lost 7 bases and the J gene lost 6 bases, with 12 bases spanning the gap.

This clonotype was detected many times. This chain links TRBV24-1 with TRBJ2-2; TRBD2 might be the D (6 bases). In germline, CDR1 is KGHDR, CDR2 SFDVKD. V gave up 2 bases and J gave up 4 bases, with 19 bases separating them. The CDR3 spans 18 residues. In DNA, the CDR3 is TGTGCCACCAGTGATTATATGCCGGGACCCGGGGGCACCGGGGAGCTGTTTTTT. Translating it yields CATSDYMPGPGGTGELFF.

This clonotype was recorded at least ten times. The CDR3 is CSAGHTGGTDTQYF. The CDR3 DNA reads as TGCAGTGCTGGTCACACCGGGGGCACAGATACGCAGTATTTT. The rearrangement joins TRBV20-1 to TRBJ2-3; TRBD2 is a possible D gene (5 bases). Germline CDR1 and CDR2: DFQATT and SNEGSKA (reference sequence). There are 14 residues in the CDR3. The ends were cut back, 5 bases at V and 1 base at J, with 13 bases in the middle.

This clonotype was observed at least ten times. The J gene is TRBJ1-2, the V gene TRBV7-2, with 8 positions matching TRBD1. The germline gives CDR1 SGHTA, CDR2 FQGNSA. V trimming: 1 base; J trimming: 8 bases; junction bases outside the gene matches: 12. CDR3 length: 16 residues. The CDR3 sequence: CASSLVRAGGNRGYTF. Written as DNA, the CDR3 is TGTGCCAGCAGCTTAGTTCGCGCAGGGGGCAATCGGGGCTACACCTTC.

This clonotype occurred many times. The chain combines TRBV15 with TRBJ2-7, with 7 bases matching TRBD1. With V trimmed by 0 bases and J by 0 bases, 5 bases remained unmatched. The CDR3 runs 16 residues. The germline gives CDR1 LNHNV, CDR2 YYDKDF (reference sequence). CDR3 DNA sequence: TGTGCCACCAGCAGAGAGGGACAGCCGAGCTCCTACGAGCAGTACTTC. Translating it yields CATSREGQPSSYEQYF.

This clonotype was seen many times. The rearrangement uses TRBV4-3 and TRBJ2-2; a possible D gene is TRBD1 (6 bases). CDR1 and CDR2 (germline): LGHNA, YSLEER. This CDR3 is 15 amino acids long. V lost 1 base to trimming and J lost 1 base, with 7 bases between them. In DNA, the CDR3 is TGCGCCAGCAGCCAAGGGACAGAGAACACCGGGGAGCTGTTTTTT. Its translation is CASSQGTENTGELFF.

This clonotype came up many times. The J gene is TRBJ1-1, the V gene TRBV20-1; TRBD1 is a possible D gene (5 bases). The V gene's germline CDR1 is DFQATT and CDR2 SNEGSKA (reference sequence). The V and J ends lost 0 bases and 9 bases respectively, with 11 bases between them. The CDR3 is 12 residues long. CDR3 sequence reads: CSAREGARKAFF. The DNA for the CDR3 is TGCAGTGCTAGAGAAGGGGCGCGGAAAGCTTTCTTT.

This chain uses TRBV20-1 with TRBJ2-7, with D uncertain. The CDR3 runs to 15 residues. The germline V and J ends were trimmed by 2 bases and 2 bases, with 16 bases remaining between them. CDR1 DFQATT and CDR2 SNEGSKA come from the germline V gene (reference sequence). CDR3 amino acids: CSARPRTRIPYEQYF. CDR3 DNA sequence: TGCAGTGCTAGACCCAGGACCAGAATCCCCTACGAGCAGTACTTC.

This clonotype was seen many times. This chain uses TRBV7-2 with TRBJ2-2, with D perhaps given as TRBD1 or TRBD2 (5 bases each). Trimming stripped 6 bases from V and 1 base from J, with 18 bases between. This CDR3 spans 17 amino acids. Germline V lookup: CDR1 SGHTA, CDR2 FQGNSA. This CDR3 is CASRITLGTKNTGELFF. CDR3 bases: TGTGCCAGCAGAATAACATTAGGGACCAAGAACACCGGGGAGCTGTTTTTT.

The table lists this clonotype with many counts. The chain combines TRBV18 with TRBJ2-2, with 11 bases that match TRBD1. The CDR3 covers 18 residues. J gave up 0 bases and V 2 bases, and 5 bases lay outside the gene matches. Germline-derived CDR1 and CDR2 are KGHSH and LQKENI. The CDR3 region is CASSPRDRGSSNTGELFF. The CDR3 DNA reads TGTGCCAGCTCACCAAGGGACAGGGGGTCCTCGAACACCGGGGAGCTGTTTTTT. Full variable domain (remainder filled in from reference TRBV18 and TRBJ2-2): NAGVMQNPRHLVRRRGQEARLRCSPMKGHSHVYWYRQLPEEGLKFMVYLQKENIIDESGMPKERFSAEFPKEGPSILRIQQVVRGDSAAYFCASSPRDRGSSNTGELFFGEGSRLTVL.

This clonotype was detected many times. V and J are TRBV12-3 or TRBV12-4 and TRBJ2-3, with D perhaps TRBD2 (6 bases). Trimming cost V 0 bases and J 3 bases, with 7 bases left between them. The CDR3 is 14 residues long. The CDR3 DNA is TGTGCCAGCAGTTTAGCGGGGAGGACAGATACGCAGTATTTT. Its translation is CASSLAGRTDTQYF.